Shown below are 20 T cell receptor beta chains from a single sample sequenced in a study of blood T cells in healthy people across ages. The second PCR ran roughly 6 to 12 cycles with a sample-barcoded 5' primer and J-beta primers. TCRdb redid the calling of the 5' RACE reads with MiXCR, one entry per CDR3 protein. The sample holds approximately 1.5 million distinct CDR3 sequences, 30% to 35% seen once. Specimen: blood. Source of these receptors: a woman in her 30s in good health.

This clonotype came up a few times. V usage is TRBV13 and J usage is TRBJ2-3, with a possible D match to TRBD1 (5 bases). The germline gives CDR1 PRHDT, CDR2 FYEKMQ (reference sequence). The CDR3 is 12 amino acids. Trimming took off 1 base at V and 9 bases at J, with 8 bases between the two ends. CDR3 loop: CASSLDRQTQYF. The CDR3 DNA reads TGTGCCAGCAGCTTAGACCGACAGACGCAGTATTTT.

The chain links TRBV11-2 to TRBJ2-7; 9 bases line up with TRBD1. Germline V CDR1 and CDR2: SGHAT, FQNNGV. This CDR3 spans 16 amino acids. J lost 5 bases, V lost 5 bases, and 13 bases had no gene match. The CDR3 coding sequence is TGTGCCAGCAGCCCACTCCCCCGGGACAGGGCCCACGAGCAGTACTTC. It is translated as CASSPLPRDRAHEQYF.

The chain recombines TRBV28 with TRBJ2-7; D ambiguous. The CDR3 extends over 12 amino acids. CDR1 is MDHEN and CDR2 is SYDVKM in the germline V gene. The germline V and J ends were trimmed by 4 bases and 12 bases, with 16 bases remaining between them. CDR3 sequence (DNA): TGTGCCAGCAGTTCTACAGCCCTAAGGGTGTACTTC. Residues: CASSSTALRVYF.

The rearrangement links TRBV7-8 to TRBJ2-1; D not certain. V dropped 1 base and J dropped 4 bases, with 17 bases sitting between them. This CDR3 comprises 17 residues. Germline V gene sequence: CDR1 SGHVS, CDR2 FQNEAQ. CDR3 sequence: CASSLEAYSFRYNEQFF. The CDR3 DNA follows: TGTGCCAGCAGCTTAGAGGCTTATAGCTTTCGGTACAATGAGCAGTTCTTC.

In this sample, this clonotype turned up many times. The chain recombines TRBV29-1 with TRBJ2-7, with D unresolved. Germline-derived CDR1 and CDR2 are SQVTM and ANQGSEA. The CDR3 consists of 13 residues. CDR3 DNA sequence: TGCAGTAGATTGGGTAAGAGAGCCTACGAGCAGTACTTC. This gives the protein CSRLGKRAYEQYF.

The rearrangement joins TRBV12-3 or TRBV12-4 to TRBJ2-7; possible D gene TRBD2, 6 bases. V was pared by 5 bases and J by 2 bases, with 16 bases between. The CDR3 loop spans 15 amino acids. The CDR3 here is CASSRSTGLPYEQYF. In nucleotides, the CDR3 is TGTGCCAGCAGTAGGAGCACGGGACTCCCCTACGAGCAGTACTTC.

The genes are TRBV28 and TRBJ2-1; possibly TRBD1 for D (7 bases). Germline V gene lookup returns CDR1 MDHEN and CDR2 SYDVKM. Trimming took 3 bases from V and 7 from J, leaving 19 bases between them. CDR3 size: 16 residues. The CDR3, as DNA: TGTGCCAGCAGTTTGGAGGGATCCGGGACAGTTAATGAGCAGTTCTTC. Its translation is CASSLEGSGTVNEQFF.

In this sample, this clonotype turned up many times. The rearrangement uses TRBV10-3 and TRBJ2-6; 8 bases agree with TRBD1. Germline CDR1 ENHRY, CDR2 SYGVKD. After removal of 4 bases from V and 0 bases from J, the junction contained 2 bases not matched to a gene. This CDR3 region has 16 residues. The CDR3 region has the DNA TGTGCCATCAGTGGTGGACAGGGCTCTGGGGCCAACGTCCTGACTTTC. Translated, it gives CAISGGQGSGANVLTF.

This chain connects TRBV29-1 to TRBJ2-2; D unclear. Germline V gene sequence: CDR1 SQVTM, CDR2 ANQGSEA. The CDR3 length is 12 residues. V was trimmed by 3 bases and J by 3 bases, leaving 5 bases between them. The CDR3 is CSVDTDTGELFF. DNA for the CDR3: TGCAGCGTTGATACTGACACCGGGGAGCTGTTTTTT.

This clonotype was counted many times. The chain links TRBV7-9 to TRBJ1-2; tentative D call: TRBD1 (5 bases). V was trimmed by 4 bases and J by 8 bases, leaving 11 bases between them. This CDR3 spans 12 amino acids. CDR1 SEHNR and CDR2 FQNEAQ come from the germline V gene (reference sequence). The CDR3 DNA reads TGTGCCAGCAGCTCCAGGGACTGGGGCTACACCTTC. Amino acid sequence: CASSSRDWGYTF.

V and J are TRBV4-1 and TRBJ2-1, with 7 positions matching TRBD2. The CDR3 is 15 amino acids. Looked up from germline, CDR1 is MGHRA and CDR2 is YSYEKL. V lost 4 bases to trimming and J lost 8 bases; unmatched junction nucleotides: 11. Here the CDR3 reads CASSPGLVVGDEQFF. In DNA form, the CDR3 reads TGCGCCAGCAGCCCCGGACTAGTTGTAGGCGATGAGCAGTTCTTC.

The chain joins TRBV5-4 to TRBJ2-5; 9 bases map to TRBD2. Looked up from germline, CDR1 is SGHNT and CDR2 is YYREEE (reference sequence). This CDR3 comprises 16 residues. J gave up 0 bases and V 0 bases, and 3 bases lay outside the gene matches. CDR3 amino acids: CASSLDSSGNQETQYF. The CDR3 bases are TGTGCCAGCAGCTTGGATTCTAGCGGGAACCAAGAGACCCAGTACTTC.

V and J are TRBV27 and TRBJ2-7; 7 positions match TRBD2. This CDR3 is built from 14 residues. V shed 2 bases and J 2 bases; nucleotides not matched to a gene: 3. Germline lookup yields CDR1 MNHEY and CDR2 SMNVEV (reference sequence). The CDR3 region has the DNA TGTGCCAGCAGTTTACAGCGGGGAACCTACGAGCAGTACTTC. Its translation: CASSLQRGTYEQYF.

This clonotype was found many times. The CDR3 loop is CAINPAGANVLTF. CDR3 DNA: TGTGCCATCAATCCGGCTGGGGCCAACGTCCTGACTTTC. The rearrangement joins TRBV10-3 to TRBJ2-6; D is uncertain. Germline assignment: CDR1 ENHRY and CDR2 SYGVKD. With 7 bases removed from V and 2 bases from J, the gap between germline ends came to 6 bases. CDR3 size: 13 residues.

The chain carries TRBV7-8 and TRBJ2-3, with D unresolved. Deletions cut 0 bases from V and 0 bases from J, with 13 bases between. Looked up from germline, CDR1 is SGHVS and CDR2 is FQNEAQ. The CDR3 is 17 amino acids. The DNA of the CDR3 is TGTGCCAGCAGCTTAGCGCGACATATCCCTAGCACAGATACGCAGTATTTT. It translates to CASSLARHIPSTDTQYF.

This chain uses TRBV2 with TRBJ2-5; 13 nucleotides align to TRBD2. Germline CDR1 and CDR2: SNHLY and FYNNEI. This CDR3 region has 16 residues. The J segment lost 5 bases and the V segment lost 4 bases, leaving 7 bases of the junction unmatched. CDR3 DNA sequence: TGTGCCAGCAGTGGGAGGACTAGCGGGAGATTCGAGACCCAGTACTTC. Amino acid sequence: CASSGRTSGRFETQYF. Full variable domain (rest looked up from reference TRBV2 and TRBJ2-5): EPEVTQTPSHQVTQMGQEVILRCVPISNHLYFYWYRQILGQKVEFLVSFYNNEISEKSEIFDDQFSVERPDGSNFTLKIRSTKLEDSAMYFCASSGRTSGRFETQYFGPGTRLLVL.

The chain is built from TRBV3-1 and TRBJ2-5; TRBD2 agrees at 9 bases. The J segment lost 2 bases and the V segment lost 4 bases, leaving 11 bases of the junction unmatched. This CDR3 is built from 17 residues. CDR1 is LGHDT and CDR2 is YNNKEL in the germline V gene (reference sequence). The CDR3 sequence is CASSPRLAGDQQETQYF. The CDR3 DNA sequence: TGTGCCAGCAGCCCGAGATTAGCGGGGGACCAACAAGAGACCCAGTACTTC.

The chain employs TRBV20-1 and TRBJ2-1; the D is unclear. The V end lost 5 bases, the J end lost 2 bases, and 16 bases lay between the germline ends. This CDR3 region has 15 residues. The germline gives CDR1 DFQATT, CDR2 SNEGSKA (reference sequence). The CDR3 is CSAGLLERPYNEQFF. CDR3 DNA sequence: TGCAGTGCTGGTCTTTTGGAGCGCCCCTACAATGAGCAGTTCTTC.

This clonotype came up many times. V usage is TRBV3-1 and J usage is TRBJ2-3, with 7 bases that match TRBD2. V shed 1 base and J 2 bases; nucleotides not matched to a gene: 3. This CDR3 has 15 amino acids. CDR1 LGHDT and CDR2 YNNKEL come from the germline V gene (reference sequence). The CDR3, as DNA: TGTGCCAGCAGCCAAGGGGACTATATCACAGATACGCAGTATTTT. Its translation: CASSQGDYITDTQYF.

Points on this clonotype: The junction departs from germline at one end; a sequencing error may be responsible. The chain couples TRBV20-1 to TRBJ2-5; 7 bases agree with TRBD2. Germline V gives CDR1 DFQATT, CDR2 SNEGSKA (reference sequence). This CDR3 comprises 13 residues. CDR3 nucleotide sequence: TGCAGTACTAGAGTACTAGCGCAGGAGACCCAGTACTTC. Translating it yields CSTRVLAQETQYF.